This T cell receptor (beta chain) was captured by sequencing in a study of tumor and adjacent non-tumor tissue in lung cancer. The overall study: Stage I to III disease affected 9 to 10 men and roughly five women aged about 31 to 80. Samples averaged approximately 3.9 million productive TCRbeta reads each.

This CDR3 is 16 amino acids long. The germline V gene encodes CDR1 SGHAT and CDR2 FQNNGV. Trimming removed 9 bases from V and 8 bases from J; junction bases left unmatched: 15. TCRbeta libraries were built with three rounds of nested PCR, modified from ARM-PCR. A single record per CDR3 protein comes from TCRdb applying MiXCR to the multiplex PCR reads. The table includes about 98,000 distinct CDR3 sequences, about 80% detected once. This sample's RNA came from whole unsorted tissue. Distant lung tissue was collected more than 3 cm away from the tumor edge. This clonotype was recorded once. Sequencing used distant non-tumor lung tissue. The V gene is TRBV11-2, the J gene TRBJ2-2; 10 positions match TRBD2. This sequence was found in a man in his 60s with small cell lung cancer. CDR3 residues: CARRGPSGSGTGELFF. The CDR3, as DNA: TGTGCCAGGAGGGGGCCTAGCGGGAGTGGCACAGGGGAGCTGTTTTTT.